The text below deals with one TCR beta chain. Time point given: baseline pretreatment blood. Treatment of the sample: 15 Gy SBRT to primary tumor, nephrectomy 4 weeks later. Clear cell pathology was present in this patient's renal cell carcinoma. The data were produced by immunoSEQ multiplex PCR, yet TCRdb's version contains in-frame clones alone and is incomplete. The sample records about 150,000 clones, roughly 84% being singletons. This record belongs to a study of radiation and T cells in renal cell carcinoma. The V gene's germline CDR1 is SGDLS and CDR2 YYNGEE. The CDR3 length is 15 residues. V dropped 2 bases and J dropped 7 bases, with 15 bases sitting between them.

The chain couples TRBV9 to TRBJ1-4, with D possibly TRBD1 on 5 matching bases. This specimen was blood, taken from a patient whose treatment included radiotherapy and nephrectomy. The TCR originated in a woman aged 50 to 60 with renal cell carcinoma. In DNA, the CDR3 is TGTGCCAGCAGCGTTCAAGGCGGGGGACTTGAAAAACTGTTTTTT. This gives the protein CASSVQGGGLEKLFF.